Given below is one T cell receptor beta chain in context. This record comes from a study of blood T cell repertoires in COVID-19. Study at large: Sites in the United States, Italy and Spain provided acute and convalescent COVID-19 samples. In each case, the material was cDNA or gDNA derived from T cells, B-cell-depleted T cells, or PBMCs.

Per the original data handling: It was from reference gene primer amplification that nucleated cell counts were estimated. Profiling relied on immunoSEQ multiplex PCR, and the TCRdb table lists in-frame clones only, not all of them. For V, J and clone size, that table is used; D and trimming come from the DNA. Of 100,000 or so clones in the sample, around 73% were seen once. The germline CDR1 and CDR2 sequences are SGHTA and FQGNSA. V dropped 2 bases and J dropped 3 bases, with 7 bases sitting between them. This CDR3 comprises 13 residues. The specimen sequenced was peripheral blood. This TCR was sampled from a man aged 55 to 70 with active or convalescent COVID-19. The chain uses TRBV7-2 and TRBJ1-1; possible D gene TRBD1, 6 bases. Here the CDR3 reads CASSLTGYTEAFF. For the CDR3, the DNA is TGTGCCAGCAGCTTAACAGGGTACACTGAAGCTTTCTTT.